This TCR beta chain came from a study of blood T cell repertoires in COVID-19. Some clones are missing from TCRdb's copy, which holds only in-frame ones; the method was immunoSEQ multiplex PCR. Of approximately 250,000 clones listed, around 82% are singletons. V was cut by 4 bases and J by 1 base, with 16 bases left in between. The CDR3 spans 16 residues. Germline values: CDR1 MGHRA, CDR2 YSYEKL. The TCR was taken from a human donor in a cohort sampled during active COVID-19. The genes are TRBV4-1 and TRBJ1-1, with D possibly being TRBD1 (5 bases). The sequencing sample was made of peripheral blood. The DNA for the CDR3 is TGCGCCAGCAGCCCAATGGGGGGTGGGTCGAACACTGAAGCTTTCTTT. The encoded protein is CASSPMGGGSNTEAFF.